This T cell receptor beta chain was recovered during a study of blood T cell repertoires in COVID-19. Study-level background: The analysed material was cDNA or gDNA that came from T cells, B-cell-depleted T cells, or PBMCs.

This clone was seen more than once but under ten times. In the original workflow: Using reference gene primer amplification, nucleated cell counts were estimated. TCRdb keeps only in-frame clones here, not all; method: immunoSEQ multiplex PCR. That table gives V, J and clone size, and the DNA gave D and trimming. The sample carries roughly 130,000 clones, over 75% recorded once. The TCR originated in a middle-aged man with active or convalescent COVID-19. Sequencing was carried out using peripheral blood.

The CDR3 nucleotides read TGTGCCAGCAGCTTAGGTTCTAGCGGGGGGGTTATTTCCTACGAGCAGTACTTC. Its protein product is CASSLGSSGGVISYEQYF. V usage is TRBV7-9 and J usage is TRBJ2-7; the match to TRBD2 covers 12 bases. The CDR3 sequence is 18 residues long. V lost 1 base, J lost 1 base, and 8 bases stayed unmatched. From germline, CDR1 is SEHNR and CDR2 FQNEAQ (reference sequence).